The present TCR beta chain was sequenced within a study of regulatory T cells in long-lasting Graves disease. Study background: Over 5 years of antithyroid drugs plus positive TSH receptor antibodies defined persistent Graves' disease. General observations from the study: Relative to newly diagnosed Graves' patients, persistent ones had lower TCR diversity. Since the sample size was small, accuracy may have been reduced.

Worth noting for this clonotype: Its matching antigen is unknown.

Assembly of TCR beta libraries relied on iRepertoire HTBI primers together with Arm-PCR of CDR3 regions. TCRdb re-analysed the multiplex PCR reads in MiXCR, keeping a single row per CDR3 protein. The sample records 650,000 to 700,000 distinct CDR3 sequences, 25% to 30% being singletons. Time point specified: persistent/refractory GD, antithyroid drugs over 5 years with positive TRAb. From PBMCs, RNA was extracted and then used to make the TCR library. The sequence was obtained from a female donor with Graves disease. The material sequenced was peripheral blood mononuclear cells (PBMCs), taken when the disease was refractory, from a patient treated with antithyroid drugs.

The CDR3 coding sequence is TGTGCCAGCAGCCAAGGGGACATGGGCAATCAGCCCCAGCATTTT. Amino acids: CASSQGDMGNQPQHF. The chain recombines TRBV4-2 with TRBJ1-5; possibly TRBD1 for D (6 bases). The CDR3 spans 15 residues. Trimming stripped 1 base from V and 2 bases from J, with 9 bases between. Per the germline V gene, CDR1 is LGHNA and CDR2 is YNFKEQ.